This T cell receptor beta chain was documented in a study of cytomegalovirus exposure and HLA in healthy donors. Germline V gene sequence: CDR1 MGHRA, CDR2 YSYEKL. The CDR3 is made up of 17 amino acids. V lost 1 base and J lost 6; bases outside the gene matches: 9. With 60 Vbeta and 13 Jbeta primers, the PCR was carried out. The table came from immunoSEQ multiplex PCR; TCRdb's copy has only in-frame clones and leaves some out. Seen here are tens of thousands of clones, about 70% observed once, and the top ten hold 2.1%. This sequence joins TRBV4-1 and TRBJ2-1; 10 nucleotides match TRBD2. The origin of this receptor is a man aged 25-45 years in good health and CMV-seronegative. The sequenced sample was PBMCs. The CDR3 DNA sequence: TGCGCCAGCAGCCAAGGACTAGCGGGCCTGAGACTCAATGAGCAGTTCTTC. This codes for CASSQGLAGLRLNEQFF.